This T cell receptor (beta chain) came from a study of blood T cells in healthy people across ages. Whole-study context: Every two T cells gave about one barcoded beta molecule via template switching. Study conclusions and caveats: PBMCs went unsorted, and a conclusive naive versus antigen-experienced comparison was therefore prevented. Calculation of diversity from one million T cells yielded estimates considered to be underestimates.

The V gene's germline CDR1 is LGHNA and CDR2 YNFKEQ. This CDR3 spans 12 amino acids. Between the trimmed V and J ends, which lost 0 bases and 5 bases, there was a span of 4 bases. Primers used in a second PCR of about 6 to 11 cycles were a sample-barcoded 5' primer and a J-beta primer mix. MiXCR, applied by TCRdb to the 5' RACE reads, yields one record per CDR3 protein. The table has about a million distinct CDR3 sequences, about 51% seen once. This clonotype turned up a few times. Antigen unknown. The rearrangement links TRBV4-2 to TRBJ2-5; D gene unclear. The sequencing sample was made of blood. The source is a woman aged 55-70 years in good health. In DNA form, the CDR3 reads TGTGCCAGCAGCCAAGATATGGAGACCCAGTACTTC. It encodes CASSQDMETQYF.